The present T cell receptor beta chain was sequenced within a study of regulatory T cells in long-lasting Graves disease (dated by TCRdb to about 2021). For context, the study as a whole: In the newly diagnosed Graves' disease group, patients had been taking antithyroid drugs for less than 3 months. This study used TCR sequencing and RNA sequencing of peripheral blood to compare persistent Graves' disease patients against newly diagnosed Graves' disease patients. The study was conducted in China and was registered as a clinical trial. A total of roughly 35 samples underwent TCR sequencing: about 13 from persistent and roughly 20 from newly diagnosed Graves' disease patients.

Only a few counts were recorded for this clonotype. Its antigen is currently not known. The record has no base qualities; no much larger clone is one base away. To prepare the library, multiplex PCR was applied. Data came from an Illumina HiSeq 4000. TCR beta libraries were built with iRepertoire HTBI primers and Arm-PCR amplification of CDR3 regions. Before sequencing, the PCR products went through gel purification. The paper's processing steps were these. Gene usage analysis of CDR3 amino acid clonotypes used the 60 to 80 TRBV and 14 to 15 TRBJ segments found across samples. COPE and FqMerger were used to merge the filtered high-quality paired reads into contigs. BLAST was used to align contigs to IMGT TRBV, TRBD and TRBJ reference genes, and CDR3 was defined according to IMGT. Clonotypes above 0.1% frequency were classified as highly expanded clones. Repertoire diversity was measured by Shannon entropy, and V-J evenness by the Gini coefficient. Clonotypes shared by more than one individual were considered public. In-frame beta chains were kept once TCRdb had trimmed the public reads at Q25 with fastp and called clones with MiXCR. Every entry covers one CDR3 protein and lists the most common genes and DNA from its rows. These V and J calls rely on TCRdb rather than the paper's analysis. The sample has a few hundred thousand distinct CDR3 sequences on record, 12% of them singletons. The ten biggest clones cover approximately 20% of the sample.

On the study overall, not on this receptor specifically: Because the primary lesion, thyroid tissue, could not be accessed, the study looked at peripheral blood alone. The authors acknowledged the small sample size as a limitation that may reduce accuracy. Preferential use of TRBV28, TRBJ1-2 and TRBJ2-5 was observed in persistent disease, whereas TRBV20-1 and TRBJ2-1 were favored in newly diagnosed disease. Sequencing and analysis were restricted to the TCR beta chain. Lower TCR Shannon entropy and fewer highly expanded clones were observed in persistent Graves' disease patients than in newly diagnosed patients, which suggested clonal expansion. Persistent patients shared more public clonotypes among themselves (under 3,000) than newly diagnosed patients did (approximately 900).

In light of the paper, this sample's time point label describes: newly diagnosed GD, antithyroid drugs for less than 3 months. RNA was extracted from PBMCs in TRIzol for both TCR sequencing and RNA sequencing. Graves' disease was diagnosed according to American Thyroid Association guidelines. Recruitment of patients was carried out at an endocrinology department in Xi'an, China. Each patient gave 7.5 to 10 milliliters of peripheral blood, collected in an EDTA anticoagulant tube. PBMCs were isolated by Ficoll Paque Plus density gradient separation without further T cell sorting. RNA quality was checked with an Agilent 2100 Bioanalyzer and agarose gel, and concentration with a NanoDrop 2000. The CDR3 spans 19 residues, from the cysteine through the phenylalanine. Only the CDR3 portion is preserved as DNA: 57 bases, with reading frame beginning at the first base. This sample was also put to use in a study of T cells in Graves' hyperthyroidism and ophthalmopathy. As that second study puts it: A patient counted as having stable Graves' hyperthyroidism if no progression to ophthalmopathy occurred over 18 months of follow-up. Hyperthyroidism patients were newly diagnosed, with disease duration under 2 months, and aged 18 to 65 years. Patients with uncontrolled infections, other autoimmune diseases, pregnancy or lactation were excluded. Diagnoses were established on the basis of clinical symptoms, serum thyroxine and TRAb, thyroid ultrasound, and orbital computed tomography. The first round of RT-PCR for the TCR CDR3 was performed with the HTBI primer set and the Qiagen OneStep RT-PCR kit. Blood samples also contained most of the expanded thyroid clonotypes (frequency above 0.001), which suggests that blood repertoires may reflect thyroid immune responses. In cross-validation, a model built on a 13 V-J signature told ophthalmopathy apart from stable hyperthyroidism with 87.88% sensitivity and 81% to 82% specificity, and in testing the same model reached 80%/75%. In validation, the model predicted progression to ophthalmopathy a median of about 6.8 months before onset, with roughly 70% sensitivity and about 75% specificity. A discovery cohort of about 96 patients, 43 with Graves' ophthalmopathy and 55 to 60 with stable Graves' hyperthyroidism, was used to find distinguishing TCR V-J signatures. An independent validation cohort of about 20 hyperthyroidism patients and more than 15 patients who later progressed to ophthalmopathy tested prospective prediction of ophthalmopathy. The 100 discovery patients were randomly split 7:3 into training and test sets. The study also compared thyroid tissue and blood T-cell repertoires from more than five Graves' hyperthyroidism patients. Once sampling was done, hyperthyroidism patients were given methimazole at a starting dose of 30 mg daily, whereas ophthalmopathy patients were given high-dose intravenous methylprednisolone. The libraries were constructed in a second round of multiplex PCR and then size-selected and purified. Libraries were sequenced paired-end with 100 bp reads on an Illumina HiSeq2000. SOAPnuke was used to process the raw data, removing reads that contained adapters or uncalled bases, had a mean Phred below 15, or lacked an exact match to the constant primer or identifier. High-quality paired reads were merged with COPE v1.2.5, and unique nucleotide sequences were defined as clonotypes. Clonotypes were aligned to IMGT TRBV, TRBD and TRBJ reference segments using MiTCR v1.1. Analysis was restricted to V-J combinations with a frequency above 0.0001, which covered roughly 99% of repertoires. The TCS score was defined as the ratio of F50 (clonal expansion) to E x V (chaos), calculated using BLOSUM62-based TCRdist between CDR3 peptides within each V-J. Welch's t-statistics and random forest reduced approximately 520 V-J features to some 14, which were used in a naive Bayes classifier (R e1071). No statistical method was used to set the sample size in advance, and investigators knew the group allocation. TCR Vbeta CDR3 sequencing of 120 to 150 peripheral blood samples (about 45 ophthalmopathy, 75 to 80 hyperthyroidism and roughly 17 progressor patients) is reported in the paper.

This TCR was sampled from a woman aged 18-29 years with Graves disease. Donor details come from another sample of the same person, matched by shared clones. The rearrangement combines TRBV3-2 with TRBJ2-1; the tabulated D call, TRBD2, remains unverified against the DNA. TRBV3-2 is a documented pseudogene. The sample in question was peripheral blood mononuclear cells (PBMCs), obtained at new diagnosis, from a patient treated with antithyroid drugs. The CDR3 sequence is CASSQEVETSGRTYNEQFF. The bases read TGTGCCAGCAGCCAAGAAGTAGAGACTAGCGGGAGGACCTACAATGAGCAGTTCTTC.